Shown below are 27 T cell receptor beta chains from a single sample sequenced in a study of T cell changes during pregnancy in multiple sclerosis. The protocol was immunoSEQ multiplex PCR, while the TCRdb copy is restricted to in-frame clones and leaves out a portion. Of some 100,000 clones in the sample, roughly 92% were seen once. Sequences were derived from peripheral blood, sampled in the second trimester of pregnancy. The source is a female donor with multiple sclerosis, enrolled in a pregnancy study.

The J gene is TRBJ2-7, the V gene TRBV28; 7 bases align to TRBD1. The germline V gene has CDR1 MDHEN and CDR2 SYDVKM. The CDR3 is 12 residues long. Unmatched junction bases numbered 4, after V lost 6 bases and J lost 5 bases. This CDR3 reads CASRRQGNEQYF. CDR3 coding DNA: TGTGCCAGCAGGCGACAGGGCAACGAGCAGTACTTC.

V is TRBV6-5 and J is TRBJ2-7; D gene unclear. Germline CDR1 reads MNHEY; CDR2 reads SVGAGI. This CDR3 has 12 amino acids. V lost 5 bases and J 7 bases, leaving 12 bases between the germline ends. For the CDR3, the DNA is TGTGCCAGCAGTCACACGTCCGGGGAGCAGTACTTC. Its translation is CASSHTSGEQYF.

The chain joins TRBV11-1 to TRBJ2-5; 7 bases are a match to TRBD2. Losses at the gene ends were 4 bases for V and 4 bases for J; bases not matched to a gene: 6. CDR1 is SGHAT, CDR2 FQDESV, per germline (reference sequence). The CDR3 runs 14 residues. CDR3 residues: CASSSPGGGETQYF. The CDR3 DNA reads TGTGCCAGCAGCTCCCCGGGCGGGGGAGAGACCCAGTACTTC.

The rearrangement links TRBV14 to TRBJ2-1, with 8 bases that match TRBD2. The CDR3 is made up of 15 amino acids. The germline V gene has CDR1 SGHDN and CDR2 FVKESK. Losses at the gene ends were 1 base for V and 4 bases for J; bases not matched to a gene: 3. In DNA form, the CDR3 reads TGTGCCAGCAGCCAAGTGATAGCGGGGTACAATGAGCAGTTCTTC. Encoded protein: CASSQVIAGYNEQFF.

The chain uses TRBV9 and TRBJ2-3, with D possibly TRBD2 on 5 matching bases. Germline V gene lookup returns CDR1 SGDLS and CDR2 YYNGEE. The CDR3 extends over 15 amino acids. V was clipped by 1 base and J by 0 bases, with 9 bases between them. DNA for the CDR3: TGTGCCAGCAGCGTAATAGCGTCTAGCACAGATACGCAGTATTTT. Amino acid sequence: CASSVIASSTDTQYF.

J is TRBJ2-3 and V is TRBV13, with TRBD2 matching 13 bases. Germline loops: CDR1 PRHDT, CDR2 FYEKMQ (reference sequence). Trimming removed 3 bases from V and 2 bases from J; junction bases left unmatched: 8. This CDR3 has 18 residues. CDR3 region: CASSFRTSGGRATDTQYF. CDR3 nucleotide sequence: TGTGCCAGCAGCTTCAGGACTAGCGGGGGCCGAGCCACAGATACGCAGTATTTT. Complete variable domain (other parts from reference TRBV13 and TRBJ2-3): AAGVIQSPRHLIKEKRETATLKCYPIPRHDTVYWYQQGPGQDPQFLISFYEKMQSDKGSIPDRFSAQQFSDYHSELNMSSLELGDSALYFCASSFRTSGGRATDTQYFGPGTRLTVL.

This chain connects TRBV28 to TRBJ1-2; 7 bases are shared with TRBD1. CDR3 size: 15 residues. CDR1 is MDHEN and CDR2 is SYDVKM in the germline V gene. V shed 2 bases and J 4 bases; nucleotides not matched to a gene: 7. The CDR3 bases are TGTGCCAGCAGTTTAGAGGACAGGCGGGGCTATGGCTACACCTTC. Translated, it gives CASSLEDRRGYGYTF.

The J gene is TRBJ1-5, the V gene TRBV4-1; 8 bases fit TRBD1. Germline values: CDR1 MGHRA, CDR2 YSYEKL. V gave up 4 bases and J gave up 5 bases; unmatched junction bases: 7. The CDR3 totals 15 residues. The CDR3 region has the DNA TGCGCCAGCAGCCTCGCAGGGGGCGCGGATCAGCCCCAGCATTTT. This encodes CASSLAGGADQPQHF.

This chain joins TRBV6-5 and TRBJ2-3; TRBD2 is a possible D gene (6 bases). V was cut by 11 bases and J by 6 bases, with 21 bases left in between. The germline V gene has CDR1 MNHEY and CDR2 SVGAGI. CDR3 length equals 14 residues. CDR3 sequence (DNA): TGTGCCGCCTCACGGGGACTGGATTTGGATACGCAGTATTTT. This codes for CAASRGLDLDTQYF.

V is TRBV6-1 and J is TRBJ2-7; 7 nucleotides line up with TRBD1. V shed 3 bases and J 2 bases; nucleotides not matched to a gene: 13. Per germline, CDR1 MNHNS and CDR2 SASEGT. There are 17 residues in the CDR3. The CDR3 region is CASSESIDRVVAYEQYF. The CDR3 coding sequence is TGTGCCAGCAGTGAGTCAATCGACAGGGTAGTGGCCTACGAGCAGTACTTC.

The chain employs TRBV14 and TRBJ2-1, with D possibly TRBD1 on 6 matching bases. This CDR3 is built from 13 residues. Germline values: CDR1 SGHDN, CDR2 FVKESK. Trimming left V 5 bases short and J 10 bases short, with 15 bases between. This CDR3 is CASSTGGLQEQFF. The CDR3 DNA reads as TGTGCCAGCAGCACTGGGGGCCTTCAGGAGCAGTTCTTC.

The count of this clone is one. The chain links TRBV28 to TRBJ1-2; the D is unclear. V was pared by 10 bases and J by 8 bases, with 14 bases between. CDR3 length: 11 residues. Germline V gene lookup returns CDR1 MDHEN and CDR2 SYDVKM. The CDR3 region is CATSLTRGYTF. The CDR3 DNA follows: TGTGCCACCTCACTGACACGCGGCTACACCTTC.

The chain links TRBV6-5 to TRBJ1-1; 8 bases are shared with TRBD1. The CDR3 spans 11 residues. V was clipped by 6 bases and J by 11 bases; unmatched bases: 5. Per germline, CDR1 MNHEY and CDR2 SVGAGI. CDR3 residues: CASSWQGAAFF. The CDR3 coding sequence is TGTGCCAGCAGCTGGCAGGGGGCGGCTTTCTTT.

This chain links TRBV18 with TRBJ1-1; D unclear. From germline, CDR1 is KGHSH and CDR2 LQKENI. The CDR3 is made up of 13 amino acids. Trimming cost V 3 bases and J 1 base, with 6 bases left between them. The CDR3 DNA reads as TGTGCCAGCTCACCCAAAGCGAACACTGAAGCTTTCTTT. The encoded protein is CASSPKANTEAFF. Complete variable domain (other parts from reference TRBV18 and TRBJ1-1): NAGVMQNPRHLVRRRGQEARLRCSPMKGHSHVYWYRQLPEEGLKFMVYLQKENIIDESGMPKERFSAEFPKEGPSILRIQQVVRGDSAAYFCASSPKANTEAFFGQGTRLTVV.

This sequence joins TRBV21-1 and TRBJ1-2; whether TRBD1, the table's D call, matches the DNA was not checked. TRBV21-1 is shown as a pseudogene. CDR3 length: 15 amino acids. The CDR3 protein is CASSNTGGMVDGYTF. CDR3 DNA: TGTGCCAGCAGCAATACAGGGGGAATGGTGGATGGCTACACCTTC.

V and J are TRBV5-1 and TRBJ1-6; 7 bases map to TRBD1. The CDR3 runs 15 residues. CDR1 SGHRS and CDR2 YFSETQ come from the germline V gene. Trimming removed 7 bases from V and 7 bases from J; junction bases left unmatched: 11. The CDR3 DNA follows: TGCGCCAGCCCCGGGGCAGGGACAGAAAATTCACCCCTCCACTTT. As protein: CASPGAGTENSPLHF. Full variable domain (missing parts from reference TRBV5-1 and TRBJ1-6): KAGVTQTPRYLIKTRGQQVTLSCSPISGHRSVSWYQQTPGQGLQFLFEYFSETQRNKGNFPGRFSGRQFSNSRSEMNVSTLELGDSALYLCASPGAGTENSPLHFGNGTRLTVT.

The chain is built from TRBV19 and TRBJ2-5, with a weak D call TRBD1 (5 bases). Trimming cost V 4 bases and J 5 bases, with 14 bases left between them. CDR3 length equals 14 residues. The germline V gene has CDR1 LNHDA and CDR2 SQIVND (reference sequence). Here the CDR3 DNA reads TGTGCCAGTAGTAGCCCAAGGGGTATCGAGACCCAGTACTTC. Its translation is CASSSPRGIETQYF.

V usage is TRBV27 and J usage is TRBJ2-7, with 10 bases aligning to TRBD2. The V gene's germline CDR1 is MNHEY and CDR2 SMNVEV (reference sequence). There are 15 residues in the CDR3. J gave up 2 bases and V 5 bases, and 6 bases lay outside the gene matches. Here the CDR3 reads CASSLAGVGPYEQYF. CDR3 DNA: TGTGCCAGCAGTCTAGCGGGAGTGGGCCCCTACGAGCAGTACTTC.

The chain carries TRBV11-1 and TRBJ2-7; 8 nucleotides line up with TRBD1. The ends lost 5 bases at V and 6 bases at J; junction bases unmatched: 15. From germline, CDR1 is SGHAT and CDR2 FQDESV (reference sequence). CDR3 length equals 16 residues. The CDR3 loop reads CASSGGLGQGRSEQYF. The CDR3 nucleotides read TGTGCCAGCAGCGGAGGCCTAGGACAGGGCCGAAGCGAGCAGTACTTC.

This chain connects TRBV5-1 to TRBJ1-3; D may be TRBD1 (6 bases). The CDR3 spans 16 residues. The germline CDR1 and CDR2 sequences are SGHRS and YFSETQ. Trimming removed 0 bases at V and 2 bases at J, with 12 bases between. CDR3 loop: CASSLARGQAGNTIYF. In nucleotides, the CDR3 is TGCGCCAGCAGCTTGGCCAGGGGCCAAGCTGGAAACACCATATATTTT.

The chain employs TRBV5-4 and TRBJ1-4; 7 nucleotides agree with TRBD1. V lost 4 bases to trimming and J lost 7 bases; unmatched junction nucleotides: 7. CDR3 length equals 14 residues. Germline V gene sequence: CDR1 SGHNT, CDR2 YYREEE (reference sequence). This chain's CDR3 is CASSPQGRGEKLFF. Written as DNA, the CDR3 is TGTGCCAGCAGCCCACAGGGGAGAGGTGAAAAACTGTTTTTT.

J is TRBJ2-1 and V is TRBV7-6, with D unresolved. The germline gives CDR1 SGHVS, CDR2 FNYEAQ. This CDR3 is built from 13 residues. V lost 1 base, J lost 2 bases, and 3 bases lay in between. The CDR3 reads CASSLDTYNEQFF. DNA of the CDR3: TGTGCCAGCAGCTTAGACACCTACAATGAGCAGTTCTTC.

This chain joins TRBV6-6 and TRBJ1-4; D call uncertain. The V gene lost 2 bases and the J gene lost 8 bases, with 12 bases spanning the gap. This CDR3 has 14 amino acids. Germline-derived CDR1 and CDR2 are MNHNY and SVGAGI (reference sequence). The CDR3 sequence: CASSYAGGPEKLFF. The CDR3 coding sequence is TGTGCCAGCAGTTACGCAGGAGGCCCCGAAAAACTGTTTTTT.

The rearrangement uses TRBV9 and TRBJ2-7; 10 bases line up with TRBD1. The CDR3 loop spans 15 amino acids. Trimming took 4 bases from V and 2 from J; bases not matched to a gene: 6. Germline V lookup: CDR1 SGDLS, CDR2 YYNGEE. The CDR3 loop is CASSPGTGATYEQYF. CDR3 sequence (DNA): TGTGCCAGCAGCCCCGGGACAGGGGCGACCTACGAGCAGTACTTC.

The gene calls are TRBV19 and TRBJ2-7; D gene ambiguous. Germline loops: CDR1 LNHDA, CDR2 SQIVND (reference sequence). With 10 bases removed from V and 3 bases from J, the gap between germline ends came to 19 bases. CDR3 length: 14 residues. The CDR3 region has the DNA TGTGCCACCCGAACCAACCCCGGTAGCTACGAGCAGTACTTC. This translates into CATRTNPGSYEQYF.

The genes are TRBV28 and TRBJ1-1; D possibly corresponds to TRBD1 (5 bases). The CDR3 loop spans 12 amino acids. The germline CDR1 and CDR2 sequences are MDHEN and SYDVKM. Trimming pared 5 bases from V and 8 bases from J, leaving 12 bases between. The CDR3 protein is CASSTQTVEAFF. The CDR3 DNA sequence: TGTGCCAGCAGTACCCAGACAGTCGAAGCTTTCTTT. The full variable domain, in which reference TRBV28 and TRBJ1-1 provide the parts outside the CDR3, is DVKVTQSSRYLVKRTGEKVFLECVQDMDHENMFWYRQDPGLGLRLIYFSYDVKMKEKGDIPEGYSVSREKKERFSLILESASTNQTSMYLCASSTQTVEAFFGQGTRLTVV.

This clone was found once. V gene TRBV11-2 combines with J gene TRBJ2-7; 7 nucleotides match TRBD2. V was clipped by 6 bases and J by 5 bases; unmatched bases: 13. CDR3 length equals 15 residues. Germline V lookup: CDR1 SGHAT, CDR2 FQNNGV. The CDR3 sequence: CASSSFRREGHEQYF. CDR3 DNA: TGTGCCAGCAGTTCGTTTAGGAGGGAGGGCCACGAGCAGTACTTC.